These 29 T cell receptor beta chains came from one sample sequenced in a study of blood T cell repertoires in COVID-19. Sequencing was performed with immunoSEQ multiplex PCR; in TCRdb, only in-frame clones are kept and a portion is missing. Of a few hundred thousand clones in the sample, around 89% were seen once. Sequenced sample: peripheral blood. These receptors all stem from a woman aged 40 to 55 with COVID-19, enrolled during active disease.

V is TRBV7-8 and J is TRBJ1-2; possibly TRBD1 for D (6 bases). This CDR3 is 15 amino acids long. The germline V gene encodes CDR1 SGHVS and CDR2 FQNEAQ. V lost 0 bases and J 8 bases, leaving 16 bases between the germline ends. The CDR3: CASSLAPDRIYGYTF. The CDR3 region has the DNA TGTGCCAGCAGCTTAGCGCCGGACAGAATTTACGGCTACACCTTC.

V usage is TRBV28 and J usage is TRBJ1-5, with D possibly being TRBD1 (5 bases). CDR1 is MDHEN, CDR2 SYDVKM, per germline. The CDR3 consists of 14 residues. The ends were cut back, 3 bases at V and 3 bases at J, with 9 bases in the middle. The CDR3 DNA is TGTGCCAGCAGTTTTCGACAGAACAATCAGCCCCAGCATTTT. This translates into CASSFRQNNQPQHF.

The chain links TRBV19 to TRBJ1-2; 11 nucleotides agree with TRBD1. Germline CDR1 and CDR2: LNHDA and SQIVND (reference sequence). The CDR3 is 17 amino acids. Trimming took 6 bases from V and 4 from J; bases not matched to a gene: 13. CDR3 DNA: TGTGCCAGTAGGGCATCCAAAGGGACAGGGGGTGGCTATGGCTACACCTTC. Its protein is CASRASKGTGGGYGYTF.

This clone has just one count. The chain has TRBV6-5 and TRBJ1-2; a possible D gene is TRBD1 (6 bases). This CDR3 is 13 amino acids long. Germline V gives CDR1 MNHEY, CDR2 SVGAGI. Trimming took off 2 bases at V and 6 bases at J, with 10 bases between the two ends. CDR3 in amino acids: CASSYTGYDGYTF. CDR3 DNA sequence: TGTGCCAGCAGTTACACAGGGTACGATGGCTACACCTTC.

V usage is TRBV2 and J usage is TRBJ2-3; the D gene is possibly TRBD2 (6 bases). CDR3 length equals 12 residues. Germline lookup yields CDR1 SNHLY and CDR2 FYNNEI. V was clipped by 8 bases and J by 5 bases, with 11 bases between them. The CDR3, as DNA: TGTGCCAGCGACGGGGGAGGAGATACGCAGTATTTT. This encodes CASDGGGDTQYF.

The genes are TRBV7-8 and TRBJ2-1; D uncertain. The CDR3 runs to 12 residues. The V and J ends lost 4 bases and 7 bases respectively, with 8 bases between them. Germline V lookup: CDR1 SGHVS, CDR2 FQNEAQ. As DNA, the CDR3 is TGTGCCAGCAGCTCCCCCTTAAATGAGCAGTTCTTC. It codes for CASSSPLNEQFF.

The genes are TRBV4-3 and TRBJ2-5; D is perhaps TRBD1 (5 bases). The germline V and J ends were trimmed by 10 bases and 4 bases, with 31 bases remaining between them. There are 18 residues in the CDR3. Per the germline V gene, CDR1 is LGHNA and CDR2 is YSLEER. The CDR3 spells CATRLGQGRVFLGETQYF. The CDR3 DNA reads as TGCGCCACTAGATTGGGGCAGGGTAGGGTTTTTTTGGGAGAGACCCAGTACTTC.

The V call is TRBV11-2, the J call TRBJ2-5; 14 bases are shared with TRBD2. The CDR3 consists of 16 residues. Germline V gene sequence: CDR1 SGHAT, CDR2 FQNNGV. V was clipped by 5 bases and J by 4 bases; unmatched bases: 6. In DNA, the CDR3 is TGTGCCAGCAGCCCCTCCGGGACTAGCGGGAGAGAGACCCAGTACTTC. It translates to CASSPSGTSGRETQYF.

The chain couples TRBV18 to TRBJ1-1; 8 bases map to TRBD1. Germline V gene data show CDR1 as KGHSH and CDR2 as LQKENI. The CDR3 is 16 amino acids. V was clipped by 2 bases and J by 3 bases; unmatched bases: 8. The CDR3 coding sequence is TGTGCCAGCTCACCAAGACAGGGGAGGTTGGACACTGAAGCTTTCTTT. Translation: CASSPRQGRLDTEAFF.

CDR3 in amino acids: CASSLPRGVLRTEAFF. The CDR3 DNA sequence: TGTGCCAGCAGTTTACCCAGGGGCGTATTGAGGACTGAAGCTTTCTTT. V and J are TRBV28 and TRBJ1-1, with a tentative D call TRBD1 (6 bases). The V and J ends lost 2 bases and 5 bases respectively, with 18 bases between them. The CDR3 loop spans 16 amino acids. The germline gives CDR1 MDHEN, CDR2 SYDVKM.

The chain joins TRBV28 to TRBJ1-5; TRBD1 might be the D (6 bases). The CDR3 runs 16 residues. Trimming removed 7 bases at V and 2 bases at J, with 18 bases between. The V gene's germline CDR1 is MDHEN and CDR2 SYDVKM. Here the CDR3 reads CASTEGVGGGNQPQHF. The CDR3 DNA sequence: TGTGCCAGCACCGAAGGGGTAGGGGGGGGCAATCAGCCCCAGCATTTT.

The CDR3 coding sequence is TGTGCCAGTAGCTGGGGGGAGTGGGGGAATGAGCAGTTCTTC. Protein sequence: CASSWGEWGNEQFF. The chain combines TRBV19 with TRBJ2-1; possibly TRBD2 for D (6 bases). This CDR3 spans 14 amino acids. CDR1 is LNHDA and CDR2 is SQIVND in the germline V gene (reference sequence). The V end was cut by 6 bases, the J end by 7 bases, with 16 bases between.

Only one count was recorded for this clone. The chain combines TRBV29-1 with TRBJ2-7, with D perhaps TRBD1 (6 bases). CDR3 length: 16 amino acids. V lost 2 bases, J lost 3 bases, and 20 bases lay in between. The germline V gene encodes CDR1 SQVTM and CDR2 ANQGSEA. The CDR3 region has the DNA TGCAGCGTTGAATTTTTAACAGGGTGGCGGAGCTACGAGCAGTACTTC. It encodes CSVEFLTGWRSYEQYF.

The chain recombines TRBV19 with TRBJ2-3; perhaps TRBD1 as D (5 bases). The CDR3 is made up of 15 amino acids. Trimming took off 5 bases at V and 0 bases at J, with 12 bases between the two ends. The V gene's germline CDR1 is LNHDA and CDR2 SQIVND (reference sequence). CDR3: CASSYRNPSTDTQYF. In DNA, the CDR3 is TGTGCCAGTAGTTACAGGAACCCTAGCACAGATACGCAGTATTTT.

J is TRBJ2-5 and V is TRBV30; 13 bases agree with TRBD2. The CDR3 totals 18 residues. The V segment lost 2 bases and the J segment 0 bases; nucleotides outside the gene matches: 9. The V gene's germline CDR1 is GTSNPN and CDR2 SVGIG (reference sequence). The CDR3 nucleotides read TGTGCCTGGAGTTTTCGGACTAGCGGGGGCCCGTACCAAGAGACCCAGTACTTC. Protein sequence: CAWSFRTSGGPYQETQYF.

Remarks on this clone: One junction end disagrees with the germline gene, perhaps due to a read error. The CDR3, as DNA: TGTGCTAGCAGCTTAGATGAAGCGGGGCCCTACAATGAGCAGTTCTTC. Protein sequence: CASSLDEAGPYNEQFF. The genes are TRBV7-7 and TRBJ2-1, with 7 bases matching TRBD2. The CDR3 covers 16 residues. The germline gives CDR1 SSHAT, CDR2 FNYEAQ (reference sequence).

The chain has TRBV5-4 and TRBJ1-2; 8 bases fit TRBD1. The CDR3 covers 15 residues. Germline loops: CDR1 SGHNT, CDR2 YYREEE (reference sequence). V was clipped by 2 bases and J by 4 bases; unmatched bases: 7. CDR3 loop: CASSLTDREIYGYTF. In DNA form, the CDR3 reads TGTGCCAGCAGCTTAACGGACAGGGAAATCTATGGCTACACCTTC. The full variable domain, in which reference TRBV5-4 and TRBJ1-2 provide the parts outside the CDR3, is ETGVTQSPTHLIKTRGQQVTLRCSSQSGHNTVSWYQQALGQGPQFIFQYYREEENGRGNFPPRFSGLQFPNYSSELNVNALELDDSALYLCASSLTDREIYGYTFGSGTRLTVV.

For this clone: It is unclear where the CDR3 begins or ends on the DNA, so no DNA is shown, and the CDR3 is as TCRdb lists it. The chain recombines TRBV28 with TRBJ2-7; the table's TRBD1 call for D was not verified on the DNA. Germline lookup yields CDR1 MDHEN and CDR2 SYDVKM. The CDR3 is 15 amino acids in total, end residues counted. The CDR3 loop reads CASSFSGQGNYEQYF.

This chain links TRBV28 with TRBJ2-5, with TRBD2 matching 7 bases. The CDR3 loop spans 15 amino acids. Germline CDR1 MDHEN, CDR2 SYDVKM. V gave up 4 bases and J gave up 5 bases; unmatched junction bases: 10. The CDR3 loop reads CASSSPGTTLETQYF. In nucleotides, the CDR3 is TGTGCCAGCAGTTCACCCGGGACTACTCTGGAGACCCAGTACTTC.

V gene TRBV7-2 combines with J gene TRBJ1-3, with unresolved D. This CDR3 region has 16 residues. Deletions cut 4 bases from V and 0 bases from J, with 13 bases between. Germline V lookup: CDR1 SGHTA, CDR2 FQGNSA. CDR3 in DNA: TGTGCCAGCAGCTCTAGGACGGGGTTCTCTGGAAACACCATATATTTT. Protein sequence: CASSSRTGFSGNTIYF. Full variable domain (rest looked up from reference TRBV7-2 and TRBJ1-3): GAGVSQSPSNKVTEKGKDVELRCDPISGHTALYWYRQSLGQGLEFLIYFQGNSAPDKSGLPSDRFSAERTGGSVSTLTIQRTQQEDSAVYLCASSSRTGFSGNTIYFGEGSWLTVV.

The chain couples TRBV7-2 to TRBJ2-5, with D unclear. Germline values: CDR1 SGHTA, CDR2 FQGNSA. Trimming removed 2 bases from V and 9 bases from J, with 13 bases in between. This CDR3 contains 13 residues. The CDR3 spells CASSLPTASAQYF. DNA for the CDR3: TGTGCCAGCAGCTTACCTACTGCCTCGGCCCAGTACTTC.

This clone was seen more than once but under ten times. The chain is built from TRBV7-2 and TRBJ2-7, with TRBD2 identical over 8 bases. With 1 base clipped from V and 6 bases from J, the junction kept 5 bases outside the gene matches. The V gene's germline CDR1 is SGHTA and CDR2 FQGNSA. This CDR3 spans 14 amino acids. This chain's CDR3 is CASSLVSGTAEQYF. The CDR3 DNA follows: TGTGCCAGCAGCTTAGTTAGCGGGACCGCCGAGCAGTACTTC.

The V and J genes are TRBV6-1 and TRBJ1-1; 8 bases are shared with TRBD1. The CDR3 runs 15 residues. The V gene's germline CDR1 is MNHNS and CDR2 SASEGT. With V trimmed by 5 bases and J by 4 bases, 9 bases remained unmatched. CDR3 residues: CASSLTQGAGTEAFF. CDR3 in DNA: TGTGCCAGCAGTTTGACCCAGGGGGCGGGCACTGAAGCTTTCTTT.

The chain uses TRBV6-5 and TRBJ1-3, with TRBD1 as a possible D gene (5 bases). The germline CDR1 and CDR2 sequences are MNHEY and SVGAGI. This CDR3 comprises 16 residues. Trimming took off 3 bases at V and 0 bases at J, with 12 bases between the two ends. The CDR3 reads CASSYTGPLSGNTIYF. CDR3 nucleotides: TGTGCCAGCAGTTATACAGGACCCCTCTCTGGAAACACCATATATTTT.

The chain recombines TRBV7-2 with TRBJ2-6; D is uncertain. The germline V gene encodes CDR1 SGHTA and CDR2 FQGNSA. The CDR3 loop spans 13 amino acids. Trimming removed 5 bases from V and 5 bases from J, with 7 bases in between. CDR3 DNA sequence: TGTGCCAGCAGCCCTCGTAGGGCCAACGTCCTGACTTTC. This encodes CASSPRRANVLTF.

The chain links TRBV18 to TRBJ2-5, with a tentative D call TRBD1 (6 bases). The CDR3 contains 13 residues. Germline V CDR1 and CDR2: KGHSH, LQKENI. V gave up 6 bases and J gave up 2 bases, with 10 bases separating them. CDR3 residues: CASSQGFQETQYF. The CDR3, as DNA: TGTGCCAGCTCCCAGGGGTTTCAAGAGACCCAGTACTTC.

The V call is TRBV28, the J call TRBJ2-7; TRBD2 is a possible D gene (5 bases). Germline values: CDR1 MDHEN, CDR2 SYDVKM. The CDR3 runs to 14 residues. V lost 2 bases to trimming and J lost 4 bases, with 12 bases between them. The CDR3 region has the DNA TGTGCCAGCAGTTTAACCCTAGCTCGATACGAGCAGTACTTC. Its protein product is CASSLTLARYEQYF.

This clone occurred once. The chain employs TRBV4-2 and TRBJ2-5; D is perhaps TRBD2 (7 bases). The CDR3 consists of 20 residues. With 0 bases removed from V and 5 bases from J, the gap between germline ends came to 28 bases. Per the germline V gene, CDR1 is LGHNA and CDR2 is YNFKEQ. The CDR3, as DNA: TGTGCCAGCAGCCAAGATCCCATATTAGGGGGGGGCGGAACAAGTGAGACCCAGTACTTC. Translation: CASSQDPILGGGGTSETQYF.

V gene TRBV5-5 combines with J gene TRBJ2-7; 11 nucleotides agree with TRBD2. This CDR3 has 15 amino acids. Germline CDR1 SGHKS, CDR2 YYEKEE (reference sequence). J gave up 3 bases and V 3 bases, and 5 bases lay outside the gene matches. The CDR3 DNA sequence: TGTGCCAGCAGCTGGGCTAGCGGGGGGCTCTACGAGCAGTACTTC. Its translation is CASSWASGGLYEQYF.